This record covers a single TCR beta chain. The specificity of this receptor is unknown. Base-call qualities are not available, and no considerably larger clone is one nucleotide away. The record originates from a study of PD-1 blockade in classical Hodgkin lymphoma (dated by TCRdb to 2018 to 2020). Regarding the complete study: Nivolumab dosing was 3 mg/kg intravenously every 2 weeks, continuing until either disease progression or unacceptable toxicity. To define a peripheral blood immune signature of response to PD-1 blockade in classical Hodgkin lymphoma, the study combined TCR beta sequencing with CyTOF.

Spanning cysteine to phenylalanine, the CDR3 consists of 15 amino acids. Just CDR3 DNA is preserved here, 45 bases in frame from base 1. Germline trimming: 3 bases from V, 1 base from J; junction bases outside gene matches: 1. CDR1 and CDR2 are drawn from the germline V gene (reference sequence): SEHNR, FQNEAQ. Interpreted using the paper, the time point label stands for: cycle 2 day 1 (C2D1) of nivolumab. Every trial patient had relapsed after autologous stem cell transplantation, and cohorts A, B and C differed in prior brentuximab vedotin exposure. The trial cohort included around 60 patients with relapsed/refractory classical Hodgkin lymphoma, and each patient had a best overall response of complete response, partial response or progressive disease. Trial patients were treated with single-agent nivolumab in the multi-cohort phase II CheckMate 205 trial. An independent review committee assessed best overall response using the 2007 International Working Group response criteria. Trial PBMCs were collected just before the start of nivolumab (C1D1) and during therapy at cycle 2 day 1 and cycle 4 day 1. Peripheral blood was collected in 8 mL Vacutainer Cell Preparation Tubes, from which PBMCs were isolated by centrifugation and then cryopreserved.

The Qiagen DNeasy kit was used to extract genomic DNA both from unsorted PBMCs and from the negatively selected CD4+ and CD8+ fractions. Amplification of TCR beta CDR3 regions was done by immunoSEQ multiplex PCR with primers that anneal to V and J segments. A synthetic immune receptor repertoire was used to minimize amplification bias, and any residual bias was removed computationally once sequencing was done. In the original analysis: Repertoire diversity was quantified as the Shannon entropy index using custom Python scripts. Unsorted, CD4+ and CD8+ repertoires were analyzed separately, except for combined analyses in which CD4+ and CD8+ sequences were merged in silico. Clonal expansion was defined as a frequency increase of at least 2-fold after treatment compared with C1D1, and clones undetected at baseline were assigned a pseudocount of 0.5. Clones with 0 or 1 copy at C1D1 were classified as singleton clones, and clones with 2 or more copies were classified as non-singleton clones. Clones expanded in unsorted samples were annotated as CD4+, CD8+ or unknown by matching protein sequences in sorted samples from the same patient. Wilcoxon tests on paired samples were used to test changes in diversity from C1D1 to C4D1. TCRdb's version of the immuneACCESS table is confined to in-frame rearrangements and falls short of the full clone set. An unresolved V gene accounts for under half of the shortfall where checked; the remainder is of unknown origin. V and J calls and clone size are those listed in that table; D and trimming were worked out from the DNA. For this sample there are about 110,000 clones; around 89% appear just once. The ten largest clones add up to approximately 20% of the sample.

General findings and caveats noted by the study authors: Baseline diversity similar to that of newly diagnosed patients was observed in trial patients achieving complete response, whereas significantly lower diversity was observed in partial responders and progressors. Baseline TCR diversity was reported to be lower in newly diagnosed patients than in healthy donors, and even lower in relapsed/refractory patients. A significant rise by C4D1 was seen in CD4+ but not CD8+ TCR diversity (p=0.0027 vs p=0.16), with the rise being most apparent in complete responders (p=0.02). Diversity was lower in patients who began nivolumab less than 1 year after ASCT, so these patients were left out of later analyses to avoid confounding by immune reconstitution. The study was restricted to a single clinical trial cohort, and the causes of repertoire differences, possibly disease activity or prior therapy, were left undefined.

The source of this sequence is a human donor with classical Hodgkin lymphoma. The rearrangement combines TRBV7-9 with TRBJ2-3; TRBD2 matches 10 bases in the middle. The sample in question was peripheral blood mononuclear cells (PBMCs), obtained before the second cycle of nivolumab. The CDR3 reads CASSLLAGGTDTQYF. The nucleotides are TGTGCCAGCAGCTTGCTAGCGGGAGGCACAGATACGCAGTATTTT. Reference TRBV7-9 and TRBJ2-3 proteins supply the regions before and after the CDR3; the full variable domain is: DTGVSQNPRHKITKRGQNVTFRCDPISEHNRLYWYRQTLGQGPEFLTYFQNEAQLEKSRLLSDRFSAERPKGSFSTLEIQRTEQGDSAMYLCASSLLAGGTDTQYFGPGTRLTVL.